The source of this T cell receptor beta chain is a study of T cells in Graves' hyperthyroidism and ophthalmopathy. For this clonotype: As yet, its antigen is unknown.

Based on clinical symptoms, serum thyroxine and TRAb, thyroid ultrasound and orbital computed tomography, diagnoses were reached. The V gene lost 1 base and the J gene lost 3 bases, with 9 bases spanning the gap. The CDR3 covers 14 residues. Germline loops: CDR1 SGHTA, CDR2 FQGNSA. Amplification yielded TCR beta CDR3 regions, with RNA transcripts as the source. An initial round of RT-PCR targeting the TCR CDR3 relied on the HTBI primer set. TCRdb re-analysed the multiplex PCR reads in MiXCR, keeping a single row per CDR3 protein. The table records hundreds of thousands of distinct CDR3 sequences, about 12% of them present only once. Findings and limits, study-wide: From stable hyperthyroidism, ophthalmopathy was separated by a 13 V-J model.

The V gene is TRBV7-2, the J gene TRBJ1-1; perhaps TRBD1 as D (5 bases). Specimen: blood. This TCR was sampled from a young woman with Graves' hyperthyroidism. CDR3 loop: CASSLDGGDTEAFF. As DNA, the CDR3 is TGTGCCAGCAGCTTAGATGGAGGGGACACTGAAGCTTTCTTT.